The clone carrying this T cell receptor (beta chain) has a handful of counts. Via MiXCR, TCRdb re-called the RT-PCR reads, giving one row per CDR3 protein. The table shows about a million distinct CDR3 sequences, with over 15% occurring only once. This specimen comes from a study of patients and donors after allogeneic stem cell transplantation. V lost 3 bases, J lost 1 base, and 13 bases stayed unmatched. Germline V gene sequence: CDR1 SGHRS, CDR2 YFSETQ. The CDR3 extends over 19 amino acids. The sequenced material came from blood, either unsorted or a sorted T cell fraction (not recorded which). This TCR was sampled from a human donor who was either an allogeneic HSCT recipient or a stem cell or donor lymphocyte infusion donor (not recorded which). It is not recorded whose cells these are; they may come from a transplant donor. J is TRBJ2-1 and V is TRBV5-1; 10 bases fit TRBD2. The CDR3 protein is CASSSPSGSGGLSYNEQFF. Here the CDR3 DNA reads TGCGCCAGCAGCTCCCCCTCGGGTAGCGGGGGGCTATCCTACAATGAGCAGTTCTTC.